The rows below give T cell receptor beta chains drawn from one sample of a study of identical twins. TCRdb re-called the 5' RACE reads with MiXCR, one entry per CDR3 protein. The sample shows about 790,000 distinct CDR3 sequences, 18% of them seen only once. This same sample was also taken into another study, of T cells expressing NK-cell markers.

Input material: PBMCs. The receptors were sampled from a woman aged 18-35 years in good health. CDR3s include the opening cysteine and the closing phenylalanine or tryptophan. D genes are given only for firm matches. Clone size is stated in some rows and not others, as once, few, many or a class when expanded.

>TRBJ2-7|TRBV7-8|.|.
TGTGCCAGCAGCTCACCAGGGGGGGGAGGACTGGGAGGAGAGCAGTACTTC
CASSSPGGGGLGGEQYF
>TRBJ1-2|TRBV12-3/TRBV12-4|few|.
TGTGCCAGCACCTATGGGACAACTAACTATGGCTACACCTTC
CASTYGTTNYGYTF
>TRBJ2-3|TRBV10-3|.|.
TGTGCCATCAGTGAGTCGAGAAGGGGCTGGACAGATGCGCAGTATTTT
CAISESRRGWTDAQYF
>TRBJ2-6|TRBV20-1|.|.
TGCAGTGCTCACGATCCTGGGGCCAACGTCCTGACTTTC
CSAHDPGANVLTF
>TRBJ1-1|TRBV7-3|.|TRBD1
TGTGCCAGCAGCTTAAGTCAGGGGGCGAACACTGAAGCTTTCTTT
CASSLSQGANTEAFF
>TRBJ2-3|TRBV29-1|few|.
TGCAGCGTCGGCTTCACAGATACGCAGTATTTT
CSVGFTDTQYF
>TRBJ2-2|TRBV6-5|.|TRBD2
TGTGCCAGCAGTTACTCCATTGGTAGCGGGGGCGGGGAGCTGTTTTTT
CASSYSIGSGGGELFF
>TRBJ1-5|TRBV12-3/TRBV12-4|.|TRBD1
TGTGCCAGCAGTCAAACAGGGGGCAGCCATAGCAATCAGCCCCAGCATTTT
CASSQTGGSHSNQPQHF
>TRBJ2-1|TRBV5-5|.|TRBD2
TGTGCCAGCAGCTCCTATCCTAGCGGGAGTTTCTTGACGGAGCAGTTCTTC
CASSSYPSGSFLTEQFF
>TRBJ2-3|TRBV20-1|.|.
TGCAGTGCCCCCCAGGAGAGTAGGACAGATACGCAGTATTTT
CSAPQESRTDTQYF
>TRBJ2-2|TRBV9|.|.
TGTGCCAGCAGCCCCCAGCCGACGGACACCGGGGAGCTGTTTTTT
CASSPQPTDTGELFF
>TRBJ1-4|TRBV20-1|.|.
TGCAGTGCTAGTCGGGGAACCGGCAGCTTTAATGAAAAACTGTTTTTT
CSASRGTGSFNEKLFF
>TRBJ2-3|TRBV19|.|TRBD2
TGTGCCAGCAGGGGGACTAGCGGACCTAGTACGCAGTATTTT
CASRGTSGPSTQYF
>TRBJ1-5|TRBV5-1|many|TRBD1
TGCGCCAGCAGTTTAGACAGGGGAAGCAATCAGCCCCAGCATTTT
CASSLDRGSNQPQHF
>TRBJ2-2|TRBV7-2|.|TRBD2
TGTGCCAGCAGCTTGTCTAGCGGGATCAGCGGGGAGCTGTTTTTT
CASSLSSGISGELFF
>TRBJ2-3|TRBV12-3/TRBV12-4|.|.
TGTGCCAGCAGCGCCTACTCCCGGGGCACAGATACGCAGTATTTT
CASSAYSRGTDTQYF
>TRBJ1-2|TRBV6-1|.|.
TGTGCCAGCAGTGCTCTGAGGGCTGAGGACTATGGCTACACCTTC
CASSALRAEDYGYTF
>TRBJ2-5|TRBV20-1|few|.
TGCAGTGCTCCACCTGCTGTCTACCAAGAGACCCAGTACTTC
CSAPPAVYQETQYF
>TRBJ2-1|TRBV18|many|.
TGTGCCAGCTCACCACGTAGCTACTCCTACAATGAGCAGTTCTTC
CASSPRSYSYNEQFF
>TRBJ2-3|TRBV11-2|.|.
TGTGCCAGCAGCTTCGAGGGATTTACGCAGTATTTT
CASSFEGFTQYF
>TRBJ1-1|TRBV6-2/TRBV6-3|few|.
TGTGCCAGCGCCTCAAAACTGGGGGCTTTTATGAACACTGAAGCTTTCTTT
CASASKLGAFMNTEAFF
>TRBJ1-5|TRBV12-3/TRBV12-4|few|TRBD1
TGTGCCAGCAGTTTACATGCAGGGGGCGGTCAGCCCCAGCATTTT
CASSLHAGGGQPQHF